Reported below is one TCR beta chain. Without the conserved terminal phenylalanine or tryptophan, this CDR3 likely stems from a read error. The source of the blood RNA was unsorted whole blood, and germline DNA was extracted as well. Enrolled patients were chronically infected with HBV and treatment-naive. The data derive from a study of tumor-infiltrating lymphocytes in primary liver carcinoma. cDNA specific to TCR beta was made from 500 ng of total RNA, with a constant-region primer employed for priming. Three rounds of nested multiplex PCR with slightly modified ARM-PCR produced TCR beta libraries. The first two PCR rounds used TRBV1-TRBV30 primers with a Cbeta primer, around 10 cycles each. MiXCR was run by TCRdb on the multiplex PCR reads, yielding one entry per CDR3 protein. The sample has nearly 200,000 distinct CDR3 sequences; 65% are singletons. The CDR3 is made up of 16 amino acids. Germline CDR1 MGHRA, CDR2 YSYEKL. The ends were cut back, 4 bases at V and 1 base at J, with 16 bases in the middle.

The TCR sequence derives from a woman in her fifties or sixties with primary liver carcinoma and hepatitis B virus infection. The sequenced sample consisted of peripheral blood. This rearrangement joins TRBV4-1 to TRBJ1-1; a possible D gene is TRBD1 (6 bases). CDR3 in DNA: TGCGCCAGCAGCCCTCTAGGGGGACCAAAGAACACTGAAGCTTTCATT. Residues: CASSPLGGPKNTEAFI.